The count of the clone carrying this T cell receptor (beta chain) is one. Its antigen is not identified. J lost 10 bases, V lost 0 bases, and 9 bases had no gene match. This CDR3 region has 18 residues. The germline V gene has CDR1 MRHNA and CDR2 SNTAGT. Generated by immunoSEQ multiplex PCR, the TCRdb table keeps only in-frame clones and is missing some. The repertoire holds under 150,000 clones, with 80% as singletons. These data are taken from a study of a mutant IDH1 vaccine in newly diagnosed glioma. Looking at the study overall: The study started vaccination 4-6 weeks after radiotherapy alone, or with temozolomide cycles. Earlier care involved radiotherapy, temozolomide, or both, and the majority received both. The study, taken as a whole, reports: Of all patients, roughly 93% showed vaccine-induced immune responses.

Time point here: week 11, during vaccination. Vaccine doses each comprised 300 ug of mutant IDH1 20-mer peptide, with topical imiquimod. This specimen consisted of PBMCs, obtained from a glioma patient whose treatment included an IDH1 peptide vaccine. The chain is built from TRBV6-4 and TRBJ2-1, with 16 bases matching TRBD2. The sequence derives from a man aged 35 to 55 with glioma. CDR3 sequence (DNA): TGTGCCAGCAGTGACTCGTTTGGGACTAGCGGGGGGGTCAACGAGCAGTTCTTC. It is translated as CASSDSFGTSGGVNEQFF.